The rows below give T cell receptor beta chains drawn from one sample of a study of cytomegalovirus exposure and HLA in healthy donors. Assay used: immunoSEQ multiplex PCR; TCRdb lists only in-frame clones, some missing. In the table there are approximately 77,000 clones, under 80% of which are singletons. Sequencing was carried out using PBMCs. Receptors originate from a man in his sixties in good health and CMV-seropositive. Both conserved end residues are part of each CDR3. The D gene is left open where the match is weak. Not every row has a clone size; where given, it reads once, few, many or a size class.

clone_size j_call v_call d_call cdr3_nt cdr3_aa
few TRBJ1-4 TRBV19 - TGTGCCAGTAGAGAAGGACAGCTGACTAATGAAAAACTGTTTTTT CASREGQLTNEKLFF
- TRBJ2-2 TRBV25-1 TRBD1 TGTGCCAGCAGTGGCCAGACAGGGGGCATGACCGGGGAGCTGTTTTTT CASSGQTGGMTGELFF
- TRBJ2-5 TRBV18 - TGTGCCAGCTCTTCGACAGGAGTACAAGAGACCCAGTACTTC CASSSTGVQETQYF
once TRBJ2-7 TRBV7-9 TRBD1 TGTTCCAGCAGCTCGGGTCAGGGGGTCAGCTCCTACGAGCAGTACTTC CSSSSGQGVSSYEQYF
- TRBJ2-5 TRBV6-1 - TGTGCCAGCAGTGAAGCCCGGGACAAATTGGGGCAGTACTTC CASSEARDKLGQYF
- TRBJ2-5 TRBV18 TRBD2 TGTGCCAGCTCACCACCGTTTAGCGGGGGTCAGGAGACCCAGTACTTC CASSPPFSGGQETQYF
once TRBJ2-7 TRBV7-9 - TGTGCCAGCAGCTACTCCGGGACACGTTACGAGCAGTACTTC CASSYSGTRYEQYF
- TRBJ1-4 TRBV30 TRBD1 TGTGCCTGGAGTACCTCCGACAGGGTAAAACTGTTTTTT CAWSTSDRVKLFF
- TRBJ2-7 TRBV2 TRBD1 TGTGCCAGCTATTACCCGGGACAGAGCTACGAGCAGTACTTC CASYYPGQSYEQYF
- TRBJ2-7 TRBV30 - TGTGCCTGCGGGATCTCAAGCTCCTACGAGCAGTACTTC CACGISSSYEQYF
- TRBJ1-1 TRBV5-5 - TGTGCCAGCAGCCCCTACGGCACTGAAGCTTTCTTT CASSPYGTEAFF
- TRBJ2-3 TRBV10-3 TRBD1 TGTGCCATCAGTCTTAACAGGGGCGGGGATACGCAGTATTTT CAISLNRGGDTQYF
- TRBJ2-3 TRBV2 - TGTGCCAGCCCACCCCGCCGGGCCCCCGAGGGAGATACGCAGTATTTT CASPPRRAPEGDTQYF
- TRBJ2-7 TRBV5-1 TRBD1 TGCGCCAGCAGCGGACAGGGGAACGAGCAGTACTTC CASSGQGNEQYF
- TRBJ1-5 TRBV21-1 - TGTGCCCCTTTGGACAGGAGATATCATCAGCCCCAGCATTTT CAPLDRRYHQPQHF
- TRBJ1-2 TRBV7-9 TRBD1 TGTGCCAGCAGCACTTGGGACAGGGGAATTCCACTTTATGGCTACACCTTC CASSTWDRGIPLYGYTF
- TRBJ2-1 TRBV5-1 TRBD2 TGCGCCAGCAGCTCGTTAGCGGGGTTATACAATGAGCAGTTCTTC CASSSLAGLYNEQFF
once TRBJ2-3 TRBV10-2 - TGCGCCAGCAGTGGGCACGGGGGCACAGATACGCAGTATTTT CASSGHGGTDTQYF
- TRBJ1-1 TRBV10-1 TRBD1 TGCGCCAGCAGTGAGACAAGACAGGGGTACACTGAAGCTTTCTTT CASSETRQGYTEAFF
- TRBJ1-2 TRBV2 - TGTGCCAGCAGTGCACAGGACTATGGCTACACCTTC CASSAQDYGYTF
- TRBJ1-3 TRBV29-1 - TGCAGCGTTGTCTCCCCTGGAAACACCATATATTTT CSVVSPGNTIYF
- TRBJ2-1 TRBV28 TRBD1 TGTGCCAGCAGGGGACAGCTGGGGTCCTACAATGAGCAGTTCTTC CASRGQLGSYNEQFF
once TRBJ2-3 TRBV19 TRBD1 TGTGCCAGTAGTTCCCGGGACAGGGGGCCCTTCAGACATCCTTGGGCGCAGTATTTT CASSSRDRGPFRHPWAQYF
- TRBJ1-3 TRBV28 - TGTGCCAGCAGTTTCCCCGGGAACTCTGGAAACACCATATATTTT CASSFPGNSGNTIYF
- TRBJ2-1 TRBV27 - TGTGCCAGCAGTTTGCCTAGCGCGACCTACAATGAGCAGTTCTTC CASSLPSATYNEQFF
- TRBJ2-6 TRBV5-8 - TGTGCCAGCATGAGGCGGGGAACCTCTGGGGCCAACGTCCTGACTTTC CASMRRGTSGANVLTF
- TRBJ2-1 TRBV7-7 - TGTGCTAGCAGCTTAAGAGCGGGTAGCTCCTACAATGAGCAGTTCTTC CASSLRAGSSYNEQFF
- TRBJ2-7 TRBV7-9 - TGTGCCAGCAGCTTCAGTCCCGCCTACGAGCAGTACTTC CASSFSPAYEQYF
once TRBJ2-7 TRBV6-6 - TGTGCCAGCAGCTCTTCACAGGGAAACTACGAGCAGTACTTC CASSSSQGNYEQYF
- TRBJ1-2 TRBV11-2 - TGTGCCAGCAGCTTAGTATCGGTCCCAGGACTTAACTATGGCTACACCTTC CASSLVSVPGLNYGYTF
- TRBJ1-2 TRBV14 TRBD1 TGTGCCAGCAGCCAAGGAGGGCAGGGGGCAACCTATGGCTACACCTTC CASSQGGQGATYGYTF
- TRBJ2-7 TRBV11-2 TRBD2 TGTGCCAGCAGCGGGGGGGGCTACGAGCAGTACTTC CASSGGGYEQYF
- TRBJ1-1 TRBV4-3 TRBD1 TGCGCCAGCAGCTCCACAGGGGGCATTGGGACTGAAGCTTTCTTT CASSSTGGIGTEAFF
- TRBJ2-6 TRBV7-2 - TGTGCCAGCAGCTTCACAGCTGGGGCCAACGTCCTGACTTTC CASSFTAGANVLTF
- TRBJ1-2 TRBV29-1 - TGCAGCGTTGCCGTTGGGTTGGAGGGTTCCTATGGCTACACCTTC CSVAVGLEGSYGYTF
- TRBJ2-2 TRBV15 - TGTGCCACCAGCAGAGATCGGGGTCGGGGGAGTGGTACCGGGGAGCTGTTTTTT CATSRDRGRGSGTGELFF
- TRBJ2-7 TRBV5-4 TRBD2 TGTGCCAGCGGGGAACAGCTAGCGGGAGCCGAGCAGTACTTC CASGEQLAGAEQYF
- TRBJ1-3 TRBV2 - TGTGCCAGCAGTGAGAACAGGGAGACTGGAAACACCATATATTTT CASSENRETGNTIYF
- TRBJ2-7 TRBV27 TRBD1 TGTGCCAGCAGTGAAGCGTGGACAGGGGGCTACGAGCAGTACTTC CASSEAWTGGYEQYF
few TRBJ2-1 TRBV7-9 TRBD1 TGTGCCAGCAGCTCTTTGACAGGGTCTCACAATGAGCAGTTCTTC CASSSLTGSHNEQFF
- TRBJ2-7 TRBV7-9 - TGTGCCAGCAGCGCAGGCGGGGTTGAGCAGTACTTC CASSAGGVEQYF
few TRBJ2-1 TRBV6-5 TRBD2 TGTGCCAGCATCTTTCCTAGCGGGAGCTCAGATGAGCAGTTCTTC CASIFPSGSSDEQFF
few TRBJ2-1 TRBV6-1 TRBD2 TGTGCCAGCAGTGGGGTAGCGGGAGGGCCGGATGAGCAGTTCTTC CASSGVAGGPDEQFF
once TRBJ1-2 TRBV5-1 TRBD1 TGCGCCAGCAGCTCCTCCGGGACAGCGGGGGCTCCTGGCTACACCTTC CASSSSGTAGAPGYTF
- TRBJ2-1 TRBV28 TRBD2 TGTGCCAGCAGCACATATGCGGGAGGGCGTAATGAGCAGTTCTTC CASSTYAGGRNEQFF
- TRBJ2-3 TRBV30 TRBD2 TGTGCCTGGAGGAGCGGGAGGCTGAGCACAGATACGCAGTATTTT CAWRSGRLSTDTQYF
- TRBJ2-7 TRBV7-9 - TGTGCCAGCAGCTTCTACAGGGTAGGCGAGCAGTACTTC CASSFYRVGEQYF
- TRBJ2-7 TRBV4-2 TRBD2 TGTGCCAGCAGCCAACTAACTATGGGACTAGCGGGGGGCCCTACCGAACTAGAGGGCTACGAGCAGTACTTC CASSQLTMGLAGGPTELEGYEQYF
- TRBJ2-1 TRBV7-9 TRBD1 TGTGCCAGCAGCTCCGGACAGGGCGGCAATGAGCAGTTCTTC CASSSGQGGNEQFF
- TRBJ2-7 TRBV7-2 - TGTGCCAGCAGCTTACAGGGTTACGAGCAGTACTTC CASSLQGYEQYF
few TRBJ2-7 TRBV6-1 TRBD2 TGTGCCAGCAGTGAAATCGGGGGGGCCGGGGAGCAGTACTTC CASSEIGGAGEQYF
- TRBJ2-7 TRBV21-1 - TGTGCCAGCAGCAAGGAATTCGACAGGGCCCCCTACGAGCAGTACTTC CASSKEFDRAPYEQYF
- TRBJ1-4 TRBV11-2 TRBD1 TGTGCCAGCAGCCGACAGGGGGCAGGTGGGGAAAAACTGTTTTTT CASSRQGAGGEKLFF
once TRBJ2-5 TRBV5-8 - TGTGCCAGCAGCCCTGTGGCGGGGAGGAGAGAGACCCAGTACTTC CASSPVAGRRETQYF
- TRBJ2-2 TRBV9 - TGTGCCAGCAGCGGGGGGCTGAGCGGGGAGCTGTTTTTT CASSGGLSGELFF